The 16 T cell receptor beta chains given below trace back to one sample, sequenced in a study of CD8 T cells in ankylosing spondylitis. In TCRdb, the 5' RACE reads were re-called with MiXCR into one record per CDR3 protein. The sample carries around 250,000 distinct CDR3 sequences, over 8.5% recorded once. The sample taken for sequencing was blood, either unsorted or a sorted T cell fraction (not recorded which). The source is a male donor with ankylosing spondylitis or in good health (not recorded which).

This chain connects TRBV4-1 to TRBJ2-7, with a weak D call TRBD1 (5 bases). CDR1 and CDR2 from the germline V gene are MGHRA and YSYEKL. CDR3 length equals 14 residues. Trimming cost V 1 base and J 2 bases, with 9 bases left between them. CDR3 nucleotide sequence: TGCGCCAGCAGCCAAGTTGCAGGGACCTACGAGCAGTACTTC. Amino acids: CASSQVAGTYEQYF.

The sample holds many counts of this clonotype. The chain is built from TRBV10-3 and TRBJ2-7; 10 bases match TRBD1. Germline CDR1 is ENHRY and CDR2 is SYGVKD. The CDR3 has 15 residues. V lost 5 bases and J lost 7; bases outside the gene matches: 11. Here the CDR3 DNA reads TGTGCCATCAGTAACACCGGGACAGGGGATTTAGAGCAGTACTTC. Translating gives CAISNTGTGDLEQYF.

This clonotype has more than one count but fewer than ten. The chain has TRBV2 and TRBJ2-3, with D tentatively TRBD1 (6 bases). V was trimmed by 3 bases and J by 1 base, leaving 11 bases between them. The CDR3 extends over 15 amino acids. Germline CDR1 is SNHLY and CDR2 is FYNNEI. The CDR3 bases are TGTGCCAGCAGTGAGGATCGACAGGGCACAGATACGCAGTATTTT. Protein product: CASSEDRQGTDTQYF.

This clonotype occurred a few times. The J gene is TRBJ2-7, the V gene TRBV28; D possibly corresponds to TRBD1 (6 bases). The V end lost 8 bases, the J end lost 6 bases, and 14 bases lay between the germline ends. This CDR3 is built from 12 residues. Germline V CDR1 and CDR2: MDHEN, SYDVKM. CDR3 DNA sequence: TGTGCCAGCTCCCCAGGGGTGCTCGAGCAGTACTTC. Its protein product is CASSPGVLEQYF.

This clonotype occurred a few times. The chain couples TRBV5-5 to TRBJ1-4; D ambiguous. V was shortened by 4 bases and J by 7 bases, with 8 bases between the two germline ends. Per germline, CDR1 SGHKS and CDR2 YYEKEE (reference sequence). This CDR3 comprises 12 residues. In DNA form, the CDR3 reads TGTGCCAGCAGCCCGGATCTTGAAAAACTGTTTTTT. It translates to CASSPDLEKLFF.

The table lists this clonotype with many counts. The genes are TRBV3-1 and TRBJ2-5, with D perhaps given as TRBD1 or TRBD2 (5 bases each). Trimming stripped 3 bases from V and 5 bases from J, with 16 bases between. The germline V gene has CDR1 LGHDT and CDR2 YNNKEL (reference sequence). CDR3 size: 15 residues. The CDR3 sequence: CASSHTDWGLETQYF. CDR3 nucleotide sequence: TGTGCCAGCAGCCACACCGACTGGGGGTTGGAGACCCAGTACTTC.

This clonotype came up many times. V usage is TRBV20-1 and J usage is TRBJ2-7; 13 bases are a match to TRBD2. In germline, CDR1 is DFQATT, CDR2 SNEGSKA (reference sequence). The V gene end was trimmed by 4 bases and the J gene end by 2 bases; junction bases not matched to a gene: 5. The CDR3 has 15 amino acids. The CDR3 loop is CSAISGTSGAYEQYF. CDR3 nucleotides: TGCAGTGCTATCTCCGGGACTAGCGGGGCCTACGAGCAGTACTTC.

This clonotype was recorded many times. The chain combines TRBV7-3 with TRBJ2-3, with 8 nucleotides matching TRBD2. CDR1 is SGHTA and CDR2 is FQGTGA in the germline V gene. V lost 5 bases and J lost 1; bases outside the gene matches: 5. The length of the CDR3 is 15 residues. CDR3 amino acids: CASSTGGAGTDTQYF. CDR3 bases: TGTGCCAGCAGCACCGGGGGGGCGGGCACAGATACGCAGTATTTT.

In its sample, this clonotype was seen many times. Written as DNA, the CDR3 is TGCAGTGCTAGCCGGGCTACGCTGACCTACGAGCAGTACTTC. Its protein is CSASRATLTYEQYF. V usage is TRBV20-1 and J usage is TRBJ2-7; no firm D call. The CDR3 is made up of 14 amino acids. Germline loops: CDR1 DFQATT, CDR2 SNEGSKA (reference sequence). The V end lost 3 bases, the J end lost 2 bases, and 14 bases lay between the germline ends.

The V gene is TRBV7-9, the J gene TRBJ2-3; unclear D gene. Trimming left V 5 bases short and J 0 bases short, with 6 bases between. Per germline, CDR1 SEHNR and CDR2 FQNEAQ (reference sequence). The CDR3 is made up of 13 amino acids. The CDR3 nucleotides read TGTGCCAGCAGCAGATACAGCACAGATACGCAGTATTTT. This sequence encodes CASSRYSTDTQYF.

This clonotype was observed many times. The V call is TRBV5-5, the J call TRBJ2-1, with D possibly TRBD1 on 6 matching bases. The CDR3 is made up of 16 amino acids. The germline V gene has CDR1 SGHKS and CDR2 YYEKEE (reference sequence). Trimming took off 2 bases at V and 4 bases at J, with 16 bases between the two ends. The chain's CDR3 is CASSLGGPTFYNEQFF. The CDR3 nucleotides are TGTGCCAGCAGCTTAGGGGGACCCACCTTTTACAATGAGCAGTTCTTC.

This clonotype was picked up many times. The rearrangement links TRBV5-1 to TRBJ1-4, with no clear D. Germline CDR1 SGHRS, CDR2 YFSETQ. Trimming removed 1 base from V and 5 bases from J, with 12 bases in between. The CDR3 consists of 15 residues. The CDR3 region has the DNA TGCGCCAGCAGCTTGCTGGCAGCTTCAAATGAAAAACTGTTTTTT. It encodes CASSLLAASNEKLFF.

J is TRBJ1-4 and V is TRBV3-1, with a possible D match to TRBD1 (5 bases). V was cut by 2 bases and J by 6 bases, with 10 bases left in between. Germline V gene data show CDR1 as LGHDT and CDR2 as YNNKEL (reference sequence). The CDR3 is made up of 14 amino acids. This CDR3 is CASSQTGGYEKLFF. CDR3 bases: TGTGCCAGCAGCCAAACAGGCGGGTATGAAAAACTGTTTTTT.

This clonotype showed up many times. The rearrangement uses TRBV20-1 and TRBJ2-1, with D perhaps assigned TRBD1 or TRBD2 (5 bases each). Germline-derived CDR1 and CDR2 are DFQATT and SNEGSKA (reference sequence). CDR3 length: 13 residues. With 6 bases removed from V and 2 bases from J, the gap between germline ends came to 11 bases. CDR3 sequence (DNA): TGCAGTGCCCCGGGGCCGGCCTACAATGAGCAGTTCTTC. Translation: CSAPGPAYNEQFF.

This clonotype was observed many times. The V and J genes are TRBV29-1 and TRBJ2-1; TRBD1 agrees at 8 bases. Germline CDR1 reads SQVTM; CDR2 reads ANQGSEA. V shed 6 bases, J shed 9 bases, and the junction held 13 bases outside the gene matches. The CDR3 is 14 residues long. The CDR3 DNA follows: TGCAGCGTGGGAGACAGGGGCCTTTGGGGTGAGCAGTTCTTC. Amino acids: CSVGDRGLWGEQFF.

This clonotype appeared many times. V gene TRBV12-3 or TRBV12-4 combines with J gene TRBJ1-2; 8 bases map to TRBD1. CDR3 length equals 15 residues. The V gene end was trimmed by 4 bases and the J gene end by 3 bases; junction bases not matched to a gene: 7. The CDR3 nucleotides are TGTGCCAGCAGTTCCGGCGGGACAGGAGACTATGGCTACACCTTC. It is translated as CASSSGGTGDYGYTF.